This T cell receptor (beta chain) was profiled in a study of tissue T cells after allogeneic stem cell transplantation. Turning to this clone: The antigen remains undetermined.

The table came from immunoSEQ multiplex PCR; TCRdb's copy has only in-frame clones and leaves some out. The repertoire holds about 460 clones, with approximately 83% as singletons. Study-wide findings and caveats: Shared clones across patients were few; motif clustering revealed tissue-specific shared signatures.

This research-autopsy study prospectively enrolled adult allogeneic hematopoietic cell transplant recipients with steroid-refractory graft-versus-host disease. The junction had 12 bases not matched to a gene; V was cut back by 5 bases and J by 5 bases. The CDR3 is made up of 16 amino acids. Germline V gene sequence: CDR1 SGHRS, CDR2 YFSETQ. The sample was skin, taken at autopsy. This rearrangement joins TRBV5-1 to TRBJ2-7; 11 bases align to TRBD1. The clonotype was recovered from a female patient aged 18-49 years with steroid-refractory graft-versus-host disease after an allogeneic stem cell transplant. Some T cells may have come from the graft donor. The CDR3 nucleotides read TGCGCCAGCAGGGATTTCCGGGACAGGGGGTCCCACGAGCAGTACTTC. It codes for CASRDFRDRGSHEQYF.